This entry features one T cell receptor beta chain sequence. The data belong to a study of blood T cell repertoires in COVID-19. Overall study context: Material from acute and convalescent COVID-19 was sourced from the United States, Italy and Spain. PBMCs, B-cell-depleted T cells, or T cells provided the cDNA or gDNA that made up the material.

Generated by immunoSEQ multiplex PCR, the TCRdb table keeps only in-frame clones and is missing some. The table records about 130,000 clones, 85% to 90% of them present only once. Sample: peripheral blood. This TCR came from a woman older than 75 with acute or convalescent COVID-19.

Here the CDR3 reads CASSPGLFYGYTF. In DNA, the CDR3 is TGTGCCAGCAGCCCAGGGCTCTTCTATGGCTACACCTTC. This chain connects TRBV14 to TRBJ1-2; possible D gene TRBD1, 5 bases. The germline V gene encodes CDR1 SGHDN and CDR2 FVKESK. CDR3 length equals 13 residues. V lost 4 bases and J lost 4, with 10 bases in between.